This T cell receptor beta chain was identified in a study of CD8+ T cells in alopecia areata. Extraction and reverse transcription of RNA yielded cDNA as the sequencing template. Sequencing used immunoSEQ multiplex PCR; TCRdb keeps in-frame clones, though not all of them. Counted here are tens of thousands of clones, under 70% occurring once; the ten biggest clones make up about a fifth. The sample's treatment: oral pan-JAK inhibitor, 5-10 mg twice daily. The TCR sequence derives from a human donor with alopecia areata. This specimen was CD8+ T cells sorted from blood, taken at week 4, from a patient treated with tofacitinib.

CDR3 sequence reads: CASSPPSAQETQYF. CDR3 bases: TGCGCCAGCAGTCCACCTTCAGCACAAGAGACCCAGTACTTC. The genes are TRBV23-1 and TRBJ2-5; D call uncertain. TRBV23-1 is given ORF status, its function remaining uncertain. The CDR3 runs to 14 residues. Trimming pared 4 bases from V and 2 bases from J, leaving 11 bases between.